The rows below give T cell receptor beta chains drawn from one sample of a study of early T cells in non-severe SARS-CoV-2 infection. TCRdb reprocessed the 5' RACE reads via MiXCR and lists one record per CDR3 protein. The sample holds around 100,000 distinct CDR3 sequences; around 13% are singletons and the top ten take about 6.2%. Sequenced: whole blood. These receptors all come from an adult who was a healthcare worker with PCR-confirmed SARS-CoV-2 infection or an uninfected control (not recorded which). The CDR3 runs from the conserved cysteine through the conserved F or W. Each record gives: CDR3 protein, J gene, V gene.

CASRPLLGFPTDTQYF,TRBJ2-3,TRBV6-2/TRBV6-3
CASSQEARSGSPNEQFF,TRBJ2-1,TRBV4-1
CASSPSGQREPGQETQYF,TRBJ2-5,TRBV11-2
CASSLWGLWKPSNQPQHF,TRBJ1-5,TRBV28
CASRRLGREYNEQFF,TRBJ2-1,TRBV2
CASSEAVDSSSSYNEQFF,TRBJ2-1,TRBV2
CASSEWASGSEYNEQFF,TRBJ2-1,TRBV2
CSASVPSIYNEQFF,TRBJ2-1,TRBV20-1
CASSSRPQFGEQYF,TRBJ2-7,TRBV28
CASSLAAALGHTEAFF,TRBJ1-1,TRBV7-2
CASSQGSGYTF,TRBJ1-2,TRBV6-5
CSAAPGQGESSYNSPLHF,TRBJ1-6,TRBV20-1
CASSRWGLAGNNEQFF,TRBJ2-1,TRBV28
CASSLIRGIPEAFF,TRBJ1-1,TRBV28
CASSPETGSGGYEQYF,TRBJ2-7,TRBV18
CASRSPSGNHNEQFF,TRBJ2-1,TRBV28
CASSYPDRAEQYF,TRBJ2-7,TRBV7-2
CASSLEQSKNIQYF,TRBJ2-4,TRBV5-1
CASSYRQGNEQFF,TRBJ2-1,TRBV6-5
CASSTLAGGVTGELFF,TRBJ2-2,TRBV14
CASSLGGFKAGELFF,TRBJ2-2,TRBV7-8
CASSEAQRQSYGYTF,TRBJ1-2,TRBV6-1
CASSQPRDRDSQETQYF,TRBJ2-5,TRBV4-1
CSVEDPTGGKTQYF,TRBJ2-5,TRBV29-1
CASSLNRDWADTQYF,TRBJ2-3,TRBV11-2
CASSHGSWQPQHF,TRBJ1-5,TRBV28
CATSRGVQETQYF,TRBJ2-5,TRBV15
CASSRQGSDGTEAFF,TRBJ1-1,TRBV5-1
CASSLGRYQPQHF,TRBJ1-5,TRBV7-6
CASSQNPGTSYEQFF,TRBJ2-1,TRBV6-5
CASSLYKETQYF,TRBJ2-5,TRBV7-9
CASKGIAKNIQYF,TRBJ2-4,TRBV12-3/TRBV12-4
CASRSESNQPQHF,TRBJ1-5,TRBV2
CASTYLNREKGSSEKLFF,TRBJ1-4,TRBV21-1
CASSLQVSGANVLTF,TRBJ2-6,TRBV7-2
CASSLDRSYNSPLHF,TRBJ1-6,TRBV5-1
CASSFGEFQPQHF,TRBJ1-5,TRBV27
CASSQAAVFPGGIYGQYF,TRBJ2-7,TRBV4-1
CASSYSTRSSYNSPLHF,TRBJ1-6,TRBV6-5
CASRRDSGNTIYF,TRBJ1-3,TRBV6-5
CASSLGWASNEQFF,TRBJ2-1,TRBV28
CSLGTSEQFF,TRBJ2-1,TRBV29-1
CSVVGTAKNIQYF,TRBJ2-4,TRBV29-1
CASSSSGSGLPYNEQFF,TRBJ2-1,TRBV5-1
CASSFSGQLRGYTF,TRBJ1-2,TRBV7-9
CASSQGSPLTNQPQHF,TRBJ1-5,TRBV7-2
CASSPDYTGELFF,TRBJ2-2,TRBV11-2
CAWSLGGPISGGYTF,TRBJ1-2,TRBV30
CASSSQRQGNSPLHF,TRBJ1-6,TRBV5-1
CASSSRVAGELFF,TRBJ2-2,TRBV7-2
CASSPTSGAQETQYF,TRBJ2-5,TRBV12-3/TRBV12-4
CASSLTARVLYTEAFF,TRBJ1-1,TRBV7-2
CASSLAGPSGASPLHF,TRBJ1-6,TRBV7-2
CASMLTGLGIHEQYF,TRBJ2-7,TRBV6-5
CASSSNKGDNEQFF,TRBJ2-1,TRBV3-1
CASSSRDTGSGAF,TRBJ2-7,TRBV11-2
CSVEGRGTGELFF,TRBJ2-2,TRBV29-1